The rows below give T cell receptor beta chains drawn from one sample of a study of blood T cell repertoires in COVID-19. The protocol was immunoSEQ multiplex PCR, while the TCRdb copy is restricted to in-frame clones and leaves out a portion. Altogether roughly 250,000 clones are present, more than 60% being singletons, with the ten largest covering approximately 4%. Sequenced sample: peripheral blood. The origin of the receptors is a woman in her 40s with active or convalescent COVID-19. Each CDR3 is given with its conserved first and last residue. The D gene is left open where the match is weak. Expanded clones are given a class, and other clones once, few, many or no size at all.

D gene: TRBD1
J gene: TRBJ2-3
V gene: TRBV28
clone size: few
CDR3 DNA: TGTGCCAGCAGTTTGCGCGGACAGGCCATAAGCACAGATACGCAGTATTTT
CDR3 protein: CASSLRGQAISTDTQYF

D gene: .
J gene: TRBJ1-1
V gene: TRBV11-2
clone size: .
CDR3 DNA: TGTGCCAGCAGCTTAGATTGGGGAGCTTACACTGAAGCTTTCTTT
CDR3 protein: CASSLDWGAYTEAFF

D gene: TRBD1
J gene: TRBJ2-3
V gene: TRBV18
clone size: .
CDR3 DNA: TGTGCCAGCTCACCGCGACAGGGGAGAGATACGCAGTATTTT
CDR3 protein: CASSPRQGRDTQYF

D gene: TRBD1
J gene: TRBJ2-1
V gene: TRBV19
clone size: .
CDR3 DNA: TGTGCCAGTAGTATAGGCCCCTCAGGGGGTCTTTCCTATGAGCAGTTCTTC
CDR3 protein: CASSIGPSGGLSYEQFF

D gene: .
J gene: TRBJ2-2
V gene: TRBV11-2
clone size: .
CDR3 DNA: TGTGCCAGCAGCTTAGGTACCTGGGCCCCAAACACCGGGGAGCTGTTTTTT
CDR3 protein: CASSLGTWAPNTGELFF

D gene: TRBD1
J gene: TRBJ2-4
V gene: TRBV19
clone size: .
CDR3 DNA: TGTGCCAGTAGCTATCCGGGACAGGGCCCCCAAAACATTCAGTACTTC
CDR3 protein: CASSYPGQGPQNIQYF

D gene: TRBD1
J gene: TRBJ1-4
V gene: TRBV7-2
clone size: .
CDR3 DNA: TGTGCCAGCAGCCCACCGGGACAGGGGTCAAAACTGTTTTTT
CDR3 protein: CASSPPGQGSKLFF

D gene: .
J gene: TRBJ1-2
V gene: TRBV11-2
clone size: .
CDR3 DNA: TGTGCCAGCAGCTTAGGCGGTACTAACTATGGCTACACCTTC
CDR3 protein: CASSLGGTNYGYTF

D gene: TRBD1
J gene: TRBJ1-2
V gene: TRBV19
clone size: .
CDR3 DNA: TGTGCCAGTAGTATAGCCGGGACAGGGGGAGACTATGGCTACACCTTC
CDR3 protein: CASSIAGTGGDYGYTF

D gene: .
J gene: TRBJ2-2
V gene: TRBV29-1
clone size: .
CDR3 DNA: TGCAGCGTTGAAGCCACCCCCGGGGAAATGGGCTATGGCGTTCCCACCGGGGAGCTGTTTTTT
CDR3 protein: CSVEATPGEMGYGVPTGELFF

D gene: TRBD1
J gene: TRBJ1-1
V gene: TRBV28
clone size: .
CDR3 DNA: TGTGCCAGCAGAGCGTCCGGGACAGGGGGCAGGACTGAAGCTTTCTTT
CDR3 protein: CASRASGTGGRTEAFF

D gene: .
J gene: TRBJ2-7
V gene: TRBV19
clone size: once
CDR3 DNA: TGTGCCAGTAGCCACAACTACGAGCAGTACTTC
CDR3 protein: CASSHNYEQYF

D gene: .
J gene: TRBJ1-3
V gene: TRBV18
clone size: .
CDR3 DNA: TGTGCCAGCTCACCCGGGATGGGGAGCTCTGGAAACACCATATATTTT
CDR3 protein: CASSPGMGSSGNTIYF

D gene: TRBD1
J gene: TRBJ1-3
V gene: TRBV6-5
clone size: once
CDR3 DNA: TGTGCCAGTTTGCTCGGACAGGCCTCTGGAAACACCATATATTTT
CDR3 protein: CASLLGQASGNTIYF

D gene: TRBD1
J gene: TRBJ2-3
V gene: TRBV14
clone size: .
CDR3 DNA: TGTGCCAGCAGGCAGGGGGTTACGCAGTATTTT
CDR3 protein: CASRQGVTQYF

D gene: TRBD1
J gene: TRBJ2-3
V gene: TRBV7-3
clone size: few
CDR3 DNA: TGTGCCAGCAGCTTAGAGGGGGCCCCCGCAGATACGCAGTATTTT
CDR3 protein: CASSLEGAPADTQYF

D gene: .
J gene: TRBJ1-1
V gene: TRBV28
clone size: few
CDR3 DNA: TGTGCCAGCAGTACGGCTCGGGGCCCCGGGAGCACTGAAGCTTTCTTT
CDR3 protein: CASSTARGPGSTEAFF

D gene: .
J gene: TRBJ1-5
V gene: TRBV2
clone size: once
CDR3 DNA: TGTGCCAGCAGTTCGGAGGTGATTGGGGTGGGGGGACAGCCCCAGCATTTT
CDR3 protein: CASSSEVIGVGGQPQHF

D gene: TRBD1
J gene: TRBJ2-5
V gene: TRBV5-1
clone size: .
CDR3 DNA: TGCGCCAGCAGCTTGGATTCAGGGGGCGAGACCCAGTACTTC
CDR3 protein: CASSLDSGGETQYF

D gene: TRBD2
J gene: TRBJ2-2
V gene: TRBV7-9
clone size: .
CDR3 DNA: TGTGCCAGCAGCCCACCTTTGAGTAGCGGGGGGGCCAGAACCGGGGAGCTGTTTTTT
CDR3 protein: CASSPPLSSGGARTGELFF

D gene: TRBD1
J gene: TRBJ1-2
V gene: TRBV5-1
clone size: once
CDR3 DNA: TGCGCCAGCAGCCCAAAGGGGGACAGGGAAAACACCTTC
CDR3 protein: CASSPKGDRENTF

D gene: TRBD1
J gene: TRBJ1-2
V gene: TRBV19
clone size: .
CDR3 DNA: TGTGCCAGTAGTATTACCGGGACAGCTGTTTCGAACACCTTC
CDR3 protein: CASSITGTAVSNTF

D gene: TRBD2
J gene: TRBJ2-4
V gene: TRBV5-6
clone size: .
CDR3 DNA: TGTGCCAGCAGCTTGGGGACTAGCGGCAAAAACATTCAGTACTTC
CDR3 protein: CASSLGTSGKNIQYF

D gene: .
J gene: TRBJ2-1
V gene: TRBV7-3
clone size: few
CDR3 DNA: TGTGCCAGCAGCCCGGGGTCCTACAATGAGCAGTTCTTC
CDR3 protein: CASSPGSYNEQFF

D gene: .
J gene: TRBJ1-3
V gene: TRBV28
clone size: .
CDR3 DNA: TGTGCCAGCCAGGGGTTCAGTGGAAACACCATATATTTT
CDR3 protein: CASQGFSGNTIYF

D gene: TRBD2
J gene: TRBJ2-1
V gene: TRBV10-1
clone size: .
CDR3 DNA: TGCGCCAGCTCCCTAGCGGGGGGACGGGCGAATGAGCAGTTCTTC
CDR3 protein: CASSLAGGRANEQFF

D gene: TRBD1
J gene: TRBJ1-4
V gene: TRBV27
clone size: few
CDR3 DNA: TGTGCCAGCAAGGGAGGGACAGGGCCCGAAAAACTGTTTTTT
CDR3 protein: CASKGGTGPEKLFF

D gene: TRBD2
J gene: TRBJ2-1
V gene: TRBV7-9
clone size: .
CDR3 DNA: TGTGCCAGCAGCTTACCCCCCCGGCTAGCGGGGACAATCAATGAGCAGTTCTTC
CDR3 protein: CASSLPPRLAGTINEQFF

D gene: .
J gene: TRBJ1-3
V gene: TRBV3-1/TRBV3-2
clone size: .
CDR3 DNA: TGTGCCAGCAGCCAAGATTCCGGGTCCTCTGGAAACACCATATATTTT
CDR3 protein: CASSQDSGSSGNTIYF

D gene: .
J gene: TRBJ1-3
V gene: TRBV27
clone size: few
CDR3 DNA: TGTGCCAGCAGCGGAGGTGGAGTTGGAAACACCATATATTTT
CDR3 protein: CASSGGGVGNTIYF

D gene: TRBD2
J gene: TRBJ2-1
V gene: TRBV7-6
clone size: .
CDR3 DNA: TGTGCCAGCAGGGGGCTAGCGGGGGCCGAGTCCTACAATGAGCAGTTCTTC
CDR3 protein: CASRGLAGAESYNEQFF

D gene: .
J gene: TRBJ2-1
V gene: TRBV5-6
clone size: .
CDR3 DNA: TGTGCCAGCAGTTCCTACAGGGTTGGTGAGCAGTTCTTC
CDR3 protein: CASSSYRVGEQFF

D gene: TRBD1
J gene: TRBJ1-1
V gene: TRBV12-3/TRBV12-4
clone size: .
CDR3 DNA: TGTGCCAGCAGTACAGGGGTGGAGACTGAAGCTTTCTTT
CDR3 protein: CASSTGVETEAFF

D gene: TRBD2
J gene: TRBJ2-2
V gene: TRBV5-1
clone size: .
CDR3 DNA: TGCGCCAGCAGCTCACGGCGGGGGGACACCGGGGAGCTGTTTTTT
CDR3 protein: CASSSRRGDTGELFF

D gene: TRBD2
J gene: TRBJ2-3
V gene: TRBV3-1/TRBV3-2
clone size: .
CDR3 DNA: TGTGCCAGCAGTCAAGCGGGGGGCCGGGGAGATACGCAGTATTTT
CDR3 protein: CASSQAGGRGDTQYF

D gene: TRBD1
J gene: TRBJ2-2
V gene: TRBV29-1
clone size: .
CDR3 DNA: TGCAGCGTTGCAACAGGGGGAAACGGGGAGCTGTTTTTT
CDR3 protein: CSVATGGNGELFF

D gene: TRBD1
J gene: TRBJ2-2
V gene: TRBV27
clone size: .
CDR3 DNA: TGTGCCAGCAGACGGGGACAGGGCAACACCGGGGAGCTGTTTTTT
CDR3 protein: CASRRGQGNTGELFF

D gene: TRBD1
J gene: TRBJ1-2
V gene: TRBV19
clone size: .
CDR3 DNA: TGTGCCACATCAACCGGGACAGGCAATAACTATGGCTACACCTTC
CDR3 protein: CATSTGTGNNYGYTF

D gene: TRBD1
J gene: TRBJ2-7
V gene: TRBV30
clone size: .
CDR3 DNA: TGTGCCTGGAGCCAGGGGGACTACGAGCAGTACTTC
CDR3 protein: CAWSQGDYEQYF

D gene: .
J gene: TRBJ1-3
V gene: TRBV11-2
clone size: .
CDR3 DNA: TGTGCCAGCAGCTTATATGGCGGAAACACCATATATTTT
CDR3 protein: CASSLYGGNTIYF

D gene: .
J gene: TRBJ2-1
V gene: TRBV30
clone size: once
CDR3 DNA: TGTGCCTGGAGTGTACCCGGGGTGAGTGAGCAGTTCTTC
CDR3 protein: CAWSVPGVSEQFF

D gene: .
J gene: TRBJ2-1
V gene: TRBV21-1
clone size: .
CDR3 DNA: TGTGCCAGCAGCAGATTACAGGGTAATGAGCAGTTCTTC
CDR3 protein: CASSRLQGNEQFF

D gene: .
J gene: TRBJ2-5
V gene: TRBV3-1/TRBV3-2
clone size: .
CDR3 DNA: TGTGCCAGCAGCCAAGATGGACATCCTCTCAATATCCAGTACTTC
CDR3 protein: CASSQDGHPLNIQYF

D gene: .
J gene: TRBJ1-6
V gene: TRBV27
clone size: .
CDR3 DNA: TGTGCCAGCAGCCAGATTAATTCACCCCTCCACTTT
CDR3 protein: CASSQINSPLHF

D gene: .
J gene: TRBJ2-4
V gene: TRBV20-1
clone size: .
CDR3 DNA: TGCAGTGCTAGTTTCGGTTACATTCAGTACTTC
CDR3 protein: CSASFGYIQYF

D gene: TRBD1
J gene: TRBJ1-4
V gene: TRBV28
clone size: .
CDR3 DNA: TGTGCCAGCAGAGGACAGGGGATCCCAACTAATGAAAAACTGTTTTTT
CDR3 protein: CASRGQGIPTNEKLFF

D gene: TRBD1
J gene: TRBJ1-2
V gene: TRBV5-5
clone size: .
CDR3 DNA: TGTGCCAGCATGGCGGACAGGGGAATCTACTATGGCTACACCTTC
CDR3 protein: CASMADRGIYYGYTF

D gene: .
J gene: TRBJ1-2
V gene: TRBV14
clone size: .
CDR3 DNA: TGTGCCAGCAGCGCCAGGGTTAGTTATGGCTACACCTTC
CDR3 protein: CASSARVSYGYTF

D gene: .
J gene: TRBJ1-2
V gene: TRBV11-2
clone size: .
CDR3 DNA: TGTGCCATCAGCGTTCAGGGTAACTATGGCTACACCTTC
CDR3 protein: CAISVQGNYGYTF

D gene: .
J gene: TRBJ2-7
V gene: TRBV5-6
clone size: .
CDR3 DNA: TGTGCCAGCAGTCACAAACGCTCCTACGAGCAGTACTTC
CDR3 protein: CASSHKRSYEQYF

D gene: .
J gene: TRBJ2-2
V gene: TRBV7-3
clone size: .
CDR3 DNA: TGTGCCAGCAGTCGGACAGCCTCTAAGGGGGAGCTGTTTTTT
CDR3 protein: CASSRTASKGELFF

D gene: .
J gene: TRBJ2-3
V gene: TRBV5-4
clone size: .
CDR3 DNA: TGTGCCAGCAGCTGGAGGGCGGAGGCAGATACGCAGTATTTT
CDR3 protein: CASSWRAEADTQYF

D gene: .
J gene: TRBJ1-3
V gene: TRBV20-1
clone size: .
CDR3 DNA: TGCAGTGCTAGTCCGAGGCCCTCTGGAAACACCATATATTTT
CDR3 protein: CSASPRPSGNTIYF

D gene: TRBD1
J gene: TRBJ1-5
V gene: TRBV15
clone size: .
CDR3 DNA: TGTGCCACCAGCAGAGATCAACCAGGGGGTGAACAGCCCCAGCATTTT
CDR3 protein: CATSRDQPGGEQPQHF